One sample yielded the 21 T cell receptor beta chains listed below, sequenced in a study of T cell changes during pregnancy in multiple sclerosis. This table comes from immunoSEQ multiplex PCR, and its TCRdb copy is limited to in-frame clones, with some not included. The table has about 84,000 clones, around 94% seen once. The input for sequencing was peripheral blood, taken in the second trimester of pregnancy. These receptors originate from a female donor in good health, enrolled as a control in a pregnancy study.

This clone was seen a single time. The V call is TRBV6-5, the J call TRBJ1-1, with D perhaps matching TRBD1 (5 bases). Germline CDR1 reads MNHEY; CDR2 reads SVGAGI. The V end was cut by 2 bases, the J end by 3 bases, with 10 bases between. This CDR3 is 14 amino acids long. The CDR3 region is CASSYGQGYTEAFF. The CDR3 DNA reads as TGTGCCAGCAGTTACGGTCAGGGTTACACTGAAGCTTTCTTT.

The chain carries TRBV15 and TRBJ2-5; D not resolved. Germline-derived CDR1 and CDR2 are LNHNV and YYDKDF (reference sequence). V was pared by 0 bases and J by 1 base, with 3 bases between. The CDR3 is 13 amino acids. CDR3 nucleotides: TGTGCCACCAGCAGAGACAGCCAAGAGACCCAGTACTTC. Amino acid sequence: CATSRDSQETQYF.

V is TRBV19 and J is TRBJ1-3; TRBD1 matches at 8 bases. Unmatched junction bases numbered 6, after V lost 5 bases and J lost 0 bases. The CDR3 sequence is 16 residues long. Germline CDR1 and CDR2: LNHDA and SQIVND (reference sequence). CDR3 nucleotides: TGTGCCAGTAGTTACGGGGACAGGTTCTCTGGAAACACCATATATTTT. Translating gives CASSYGDRFSGNTIYF.

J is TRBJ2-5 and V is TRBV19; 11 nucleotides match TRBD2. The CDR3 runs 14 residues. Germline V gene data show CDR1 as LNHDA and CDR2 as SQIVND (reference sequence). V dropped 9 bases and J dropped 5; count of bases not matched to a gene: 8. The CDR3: CASKVSGRAETQYF. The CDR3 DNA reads TGTGCCAGCAAGGTTAGCGGGAGGGCCGAGACCCAGTACTTC.

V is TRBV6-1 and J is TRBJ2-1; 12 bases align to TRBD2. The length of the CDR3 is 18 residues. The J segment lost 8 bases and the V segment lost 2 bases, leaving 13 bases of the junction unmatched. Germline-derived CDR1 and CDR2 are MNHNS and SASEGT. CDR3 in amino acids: CASSELSSLAGGPDEQFF. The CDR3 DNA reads TGTGCCAGCAGTGAACTTTCCTCCCTAGCGGGAGGGCCGGATGAGCAGTTCTTC.

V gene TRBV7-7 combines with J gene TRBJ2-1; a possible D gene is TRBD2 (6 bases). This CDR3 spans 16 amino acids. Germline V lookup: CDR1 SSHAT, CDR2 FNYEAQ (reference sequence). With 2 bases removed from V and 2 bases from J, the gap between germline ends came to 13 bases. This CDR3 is CASSLSPGDTYNEQFF. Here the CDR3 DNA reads TGTGCCAGCAGCTTATCACCGGGAGACACCTACAATGAGCAGTTCTTC.

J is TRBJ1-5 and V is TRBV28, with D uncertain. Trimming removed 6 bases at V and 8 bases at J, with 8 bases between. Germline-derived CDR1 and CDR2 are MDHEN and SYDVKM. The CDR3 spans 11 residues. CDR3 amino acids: CASSAREPQHF. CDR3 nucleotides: TGTGCCAGCAGCGCTCGAGAGCCCCAGCATTTT.

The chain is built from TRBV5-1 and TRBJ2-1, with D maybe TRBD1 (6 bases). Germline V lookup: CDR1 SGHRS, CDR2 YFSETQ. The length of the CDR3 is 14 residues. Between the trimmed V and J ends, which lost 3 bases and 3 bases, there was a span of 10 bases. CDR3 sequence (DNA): TGCGCCAGCAGCTCGGCACAGGGCTACAATGAGCAGTTCTTC. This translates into CASSSAQGYNEQFF.

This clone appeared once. The DNA for the CDR3 is TGTGCCAGCAGCGTAGCCGGACGGACTTTAGCTCTCAATGAGCAGTTCTTC. Its translation: CASSVAGRTLALNEQFF. The chain has TRBV9 and TRBJ2-1, with TRBD2 as a possible D gene (5 bases). The V and J ends lost 0 bases and 6 bases respectively, with 19 bases between them. This CDR3 is 17 amino acids long. The germline gives CDR1 SGDLS, CDR2 YYNGEE. Drawing the rest from reference TRBV9 and TRBJ2-1, the complete variable domain is DSGVTQTPKHLITATGQRVTLRCSPRSGDLSVYWYQQSLDQGLQFLIQYYNGEERAKGNILERFSAQQFPDLHSELNLSSLELGDSALYFCASSVAGRTLALNEQFFGPGTRLTVL.

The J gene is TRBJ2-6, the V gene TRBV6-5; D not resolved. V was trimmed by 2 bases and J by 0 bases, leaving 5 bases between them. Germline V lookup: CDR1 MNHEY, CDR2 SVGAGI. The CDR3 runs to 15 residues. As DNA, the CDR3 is TGTGCCAGCAGTTACCAGTCCTCTGGGGCCAACGTCCTGACTTTC. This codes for CASSYQSSGANVLTF.

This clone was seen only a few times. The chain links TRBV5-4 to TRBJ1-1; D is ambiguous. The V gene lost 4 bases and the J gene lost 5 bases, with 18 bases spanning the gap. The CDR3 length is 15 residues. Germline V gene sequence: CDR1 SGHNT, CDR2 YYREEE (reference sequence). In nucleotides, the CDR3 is TGTGCCAGCAGCCTTAGCTTGGCTACAATGACTGAAGCTTTCTTT. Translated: CASSLSLATMTEAFF.

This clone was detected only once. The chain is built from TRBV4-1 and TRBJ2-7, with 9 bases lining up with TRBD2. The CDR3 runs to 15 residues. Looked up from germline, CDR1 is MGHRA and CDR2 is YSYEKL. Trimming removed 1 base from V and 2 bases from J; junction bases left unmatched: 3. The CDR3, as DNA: TGCGCCAGCAGCCAAGCTGGCGGGAGGGCCTACGAGCAGTACTTC. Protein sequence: CASSQAGGRAYEQYF.

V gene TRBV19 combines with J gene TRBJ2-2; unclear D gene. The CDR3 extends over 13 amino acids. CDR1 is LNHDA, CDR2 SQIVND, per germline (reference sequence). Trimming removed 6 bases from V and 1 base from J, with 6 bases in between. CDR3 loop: CASSVKNTGELFF. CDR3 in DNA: TGTGCCAGTAGCGTTAAGAACACCGGGGAGCTGTTTTTT.

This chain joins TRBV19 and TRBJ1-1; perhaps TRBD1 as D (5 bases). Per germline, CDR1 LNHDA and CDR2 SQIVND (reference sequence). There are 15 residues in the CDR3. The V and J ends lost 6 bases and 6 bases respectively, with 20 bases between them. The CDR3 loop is CASSQGGGNGAEAFF. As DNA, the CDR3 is TGTGCCAGTAGCCAGGGAGGAGGGAACGGCGCTGAAGCTTTCTTT.

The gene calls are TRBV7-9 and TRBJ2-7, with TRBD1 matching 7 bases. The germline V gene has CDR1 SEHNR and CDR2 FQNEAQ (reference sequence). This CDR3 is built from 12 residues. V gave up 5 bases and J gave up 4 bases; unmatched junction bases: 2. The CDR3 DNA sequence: TGTGCCAGCAGCGAACAGGGGTACGAGCAGTACTTC. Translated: CASSEQGYEQYF.

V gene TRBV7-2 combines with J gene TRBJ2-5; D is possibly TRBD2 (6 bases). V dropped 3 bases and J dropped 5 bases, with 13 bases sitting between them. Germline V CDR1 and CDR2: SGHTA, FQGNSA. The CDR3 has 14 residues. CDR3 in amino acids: CASSLTSGGETQYF. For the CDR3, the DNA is TGTGCCAGCAGCTTGACTAGTGGTGGGGAGACCCAGTACTTC.

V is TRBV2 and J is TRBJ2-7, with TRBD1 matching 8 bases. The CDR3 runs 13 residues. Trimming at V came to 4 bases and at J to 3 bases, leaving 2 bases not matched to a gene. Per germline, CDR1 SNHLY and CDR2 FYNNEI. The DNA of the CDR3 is TGTGCCAGCAGTGTGACAGGGGTCTACGAGCAGTACTTC. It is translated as CASSVTGVYEQYF.

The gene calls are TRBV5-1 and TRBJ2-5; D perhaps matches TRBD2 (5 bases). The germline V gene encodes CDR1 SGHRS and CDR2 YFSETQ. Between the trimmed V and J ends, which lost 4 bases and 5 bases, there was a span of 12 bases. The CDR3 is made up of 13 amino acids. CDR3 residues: CASSLIPGETQYF. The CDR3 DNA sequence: TGCGCCAGCAGCCTAATCCCGGGGGAGACCCAGTACTTC.

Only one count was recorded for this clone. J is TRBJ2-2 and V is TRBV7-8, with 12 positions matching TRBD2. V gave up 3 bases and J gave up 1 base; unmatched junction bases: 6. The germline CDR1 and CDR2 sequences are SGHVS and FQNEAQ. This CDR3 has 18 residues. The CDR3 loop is CASSFGSSGRENTGELFF. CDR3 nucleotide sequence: TGTGCCAGCAGCTTTGGTTCTAGCGGGAGGGAGAACACCGGGGAGCTGTTTTTT.

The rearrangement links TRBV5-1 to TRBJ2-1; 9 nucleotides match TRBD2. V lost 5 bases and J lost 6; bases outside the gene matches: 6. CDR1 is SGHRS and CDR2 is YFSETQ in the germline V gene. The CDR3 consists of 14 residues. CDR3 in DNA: TGCGCCAGCAGGGGACTAGCCCAATCCAATGAGCAGTTCTTC. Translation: CASRGLAQSNEQFF.

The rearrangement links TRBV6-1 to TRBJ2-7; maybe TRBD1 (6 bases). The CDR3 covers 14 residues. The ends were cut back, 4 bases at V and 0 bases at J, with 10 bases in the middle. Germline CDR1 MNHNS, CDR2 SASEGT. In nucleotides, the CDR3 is TGTGCCAGCAGTGTAGGGGGAAGCTCCTACGAGCAGTACTTC. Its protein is CASSVGGSSYEQYF.